Shown below are 32 T cell receptor beta chains from a single sample sequenced in a study of blood T cell repertoires in COVID-19. Data came from immunoSEQ multiplex PCR; TCRdb stores just in-frame clones and leaves some out. The repertoire includes hundreds of thousands of clones, just under 85% of them detected once, and around 1.8% sits in the top ten. Sequencing was done on a sample of peripheral blood. These receptors came from a woman aged 80 or over with acute or convalescent COVID-19.

This clone was found once. J is TRBJ2-7 and V is TRBV6-5; maybe TRBD2 (7 bases). The CDR3 has 14 residues. Germline loops: CDR1 MNHEY, CDR2 SVGAGI. V dropped 4 bases and J dropped 2 bases, with 12 bases sitting between them. CDR3 region: CASSSVGGPYEQYF. The CDR3 region has the DNA TGTGCCAGCAGTTCGGTGGGGGGGCCCTACGAGCAGTACTTC.

This clone was detected a few times. The chain recombines TRBV3-1 (or the pseudogene TRBV3-2) with TRBJ1-2; a possible D gene is TRBD1 (6 bases). Germline V gives CDR1 LGHDT, CDR2 YNNKEL (reference sequence). There are 15 residues in the CDR3. V was pared by 2 bases and J by 3 bases, with 13 bases between. CDR3 amino acids: CASSQTGSWDYGYTF. CDR3 DNA sequence: TGTGCCAGCAGCCAAACAGGGTCCTGGGACTATGGCTACACCTTC.

The gene calls are TRBV7-2 and TRBJ1-5, with D possibly TRBD1 on 5 matching bases. The V and J ends lost 6 bases and 0 bases respectively, with 15 bases between them. Germline V gene data show CDR1 as SGHTA and CDR2 as FQGNSA. The CDR3 extends over 16 amino acids. Here the CDR3 DNA reads TGTGCCAGCAGACCGGGGGGGACTTATAGCAATCAGCCCCAGCATTTT. As protein: CASRPGGTYSNQPQHF. The full variable domain, rest sourced from reference TRBV7-2 and TRBJ1-5, is GAGVSQSPSNKVTEKGKDVELRCDPISGHTALYWYRQSLGQGLEFLIYFQGNSAPDKSGLPSDRFSAERTGGSVSTLTIQRTQQEDSAVYLCASRPGGTYSNQPQHFGDGTRLSIL.

The chain recombines TRBV9 with TRBJ2-1; 8 nucleotides match TRBD2. The CDR3 spans 14 residues. In germline, CDR1 is SGDLS, CDR2 YYNGEE. The V and J ends lost 4 bases and 9 bases, in that order; junction bases with no gene match: 9. CDR3 bases: TGTGCCAGCAGCCCAAGATTAGCGGGAAGTGAGCAGTTCTTC. Translating gives CASSPRLAGSEQFF. Full variable domain (missing parts from reference TRBV9 and TRBJ2-1): DSGVTQTPKHLITATGQRVTLRCSPRSGDLSVYWYQQSLDQGLQFLIQYYNGEERAKGNILERFSAQQFPDLHSELNLSSLELGDSALYFCASSPRLAGSEQFFGPGTRLTVL.

This rearrangement joins TRBV19 to TRBJ1-2, with D unresolved. Germline V gene lookup returns CDR1 LNHDA and CDR2 SQIVND (reference sequence). Trimming stripped 5 bases from V and 5 bases from J, with 18 bases between. The CDR3 loop spans 15 amino acids. The CDR3 sequence is CASSPDRRVRYGYTF. DNA of the CDR3: TGTGCCAGTAGTCCCGACCGGAGGGTCAGGTATGGCTACACCTTC.

The chain carries TRBV15 and TRBJ2-1, with 7 bases aligning to TRBD2. The V gene end was trimmed by 5 bases and the J gene end by 9 bases; junction bases not matched to a gene: 16. The germline V gene has CDR1 LNHNV and CDR2 YYDKDF (reference sequence). CDR3 size: 16 residues. The CDR3 region has the DNA TGTGCCACCAGCGGACTAGGCGGGAGCGACTGGGGTGAGCAGTTCTTC. This codes for CATSGLGGSDWGEQFF.

This sequence joins TRBV7-9 and TRBJ1-2; D unclear. Trimming stripped 4 bases from V and 8 bases from J, with 11 bases between. This CDR3 has 12 amino acids. Germline CDR1 and CDR2: SEHNR and FQNEAQ (reference sequence). CDR3 nucleotide sequence: TGTGCCAGCAGCTACGAGGAGAGCGGCTACACCTTC. Protein sequence: CASSYEESGYTF.

This clone has more than one count but fewer than ten. This chain links TRBV5-5 with TRBJ1-2; 7 bases agree with TRBD1. The CDR3 is 17 amino acids. Unmatched junction bases numbered 16, after V lost 1 base and J lost 7 bases. Germline CDR1 reads SGHKS; CDR2 reads YYEKEE (reference sequence). The CDR3 loop reads CASSLTGTVLGGGGYTF. For the CDR3, the DNA is TGTGCCAGCAGCTTGACCGGGACAGTGCTTGGGGGAGGTGGCTACACCTTC. Full variable domain (rest looked up from reference TRBV5-5 and TRBJ1-2): DAGVTQSPTHLIKTRGQQVTLRCSPISGHKSVSWYQQVLGQGPQFIFQYYEKEERGRGNFPDRFSARQFPNYSSELNVNALLLGDSALYLCASSLTGTVLGGGGYTFGSGTRLTVV.

The chain carries TRBV5-1 and TRBJ2-5; TRBD1 agrees at 12 bases. The germline V gene has CDR1 SGHRS and CDR2 YFSETQ. The junction had 5 bases not matched to a gene; V was cut back by 3 bases and J by 5 bases. The CDR3 spans 15 residues. DNA for the CDR3: TGCGCCAGCAGCTCGGGGACAGGGGGCTGGGAGACCCAGTACTTC. Translation: CASSSGTGGWETQYF.

The CDR3 DNA reads TGTGCCAGCAGCTTAGAAGTAGGGGGCAGCGGCTACACCTTC. Translated, it gives CASSLEVGGSGYTF. V gene TRBV7-9 combines with J gene TRBJ1-2; TRBD1 matches 7 bases. Trimming removed 1 base from V and 8 bases from J; junction bases left unmatched: 7. The germline V gene encodes CDR1 SEHNR and CDR2 FQNEAQ (reference sequence). CDR3 length: 14 residues. Filled out from reference TRBV7-9 and TRBJ1-2, the complete variable domain reads DTGVSQNPRHKITKRGQNVTFRCDPISEHNRLYWYRQTLGQGPEFLTYFQNEAQLEKSRLLSDRFSAERPKGSFSTLEIQRTEQGDSAMYLCASSLEVGGSGYTFGSGTRLTVV.

V is TRBV19 and J is TRBJ1-5; 11 bases are a match to TRBD1. V trimming: 6 bases; J trimming: 6 bases; junction bases outside the gene matches: 4. Looked up from germline, CDR1 is LNHDA and CDR2 is SQIVND (reference sequence). This CDR3 has 14 amino acids. The CDR3 coding sequence is TGTGCCAGTAGCGGGACAGGGGGGGGTCAGCCCCAGCATTTT. Residues: CASSGTGGGQPQHF. The full variable domain, rest sourced from reference TRBV19 and TRBJ1-5, is DGGITQSPKYLFRKEGQNVTLSCEQNLNHDAMYWYRQDPGQGLRLIYYSQIVNDFQKGDIAEGYSVSREKKESFPLTVTSAQKNPTAFYLCASSGTGGGQPQHFGDGTRLSIL.

The V call is TRBV12-3 or TRBV12-4, the J call TRBJ1-2; D might be TRBD1 (5 bases). The V gene lost 6 bases and the J gene lost 8 bases, with 16 bases spanning the gap. There are 13 residues in the CDR3. The CDR3 is CASRQTDFGGYTF. The CDR3 coding sequence is TGTGCCAGCAGACAGACAGATTTTGGAGGCTACACCTTC.

The chain combines TRBV12-3 or TRBV12-4 with TRBJ2-2, with TRBD2 identical over 7 bases. This CDR3 has 13 residues. V was pared by 6 bases and J by 4 bases, with 2 bases of the junction left unmatched. Here the CDR3 reads CASRGTTTGELFF. The CDR3 bases are TGTGCCAGCAGGGGGACTACCACCGGGGAGCTGTTTTTT.

This clone showed up just once. The CDR3 spells CASSLLSGGANEQFF. The CDR3 DNA reads as TGTGCCAGCAGCTTATTGAGCGGGGGGGCCAATGAGCAGTTCTTC. The chain couples TRBV7-3 to TRBJ2-1; 10 nucleotides align to TRBD2. This CDR3 region has 15 residues. In germline, CDR1 is SGHTA, CDR2 FQGTGA. V lost 2 bases to trimming and J lost 6 bases; unmatched junction nucleotides: 4.

CDR3 bases: TGTGCCATTTCAGTGGCAGGGGGCAATCAGCCCCAGCATTTT. This codes for CAISVAGGNQPQHF. The chain is built from TRBV10-3 and TRBJ1-5, with a tentative D call TRBD1 (6 bases). CDR1 is ENHRY, CDR2 SYGVKD, per germline. Trimming shortened V by 9 bases and J by 2 bases, and 14 bases separated the two germline ends. This CDR3 comprises 14 residues.

This clone was seen just once. J is TRBJ2-2 and V is TRBV18, with a weak D call TRBD1 (6 bases). Looked up from germline, CDR1 is KGHSH and CDR2 is LQKENI. CDR3 size: 15 residues. The germline V and J ends were trimmed by 2 bases and 5 bases, with 12 bases remaining between them. The CDR3 coding sequence is TGTGCCAGCTCACCAACCGGGACAAGGACCGGGGAGCTGTTTTTT. Amino acids: CASSPTGTRTGELFF.

The chain carries TRBV19 and TRBJ2-7; possible D gene TRBD2, 6 bases. Trimming pared 1 base from V and 1 base from J, leaving 11 bases between. Germline CDR1 LNHDA, CDR2 SQIVND (reference sequence). There are 15 residues in the CDR3. The CDR3: CASSIVEGPSYEQYF. CDR3 coding DNA: TGTGCCAGTAGTATAGTGGAGGGTCCTTCCTACGAGCAGTACTTC.

This chain connects TRBV7-2 to TRBJ2-1, with a tentative D call TRBD1 (6 bases). The V and J ends lost 7 bases and 4 bases respectively, with 17 bases between them. The germline CDR1 and CDR2 sequences are SGHTA and FQGNSA. This CDR3 is 15 amino acids long. The CDR3 loop is CASTPRGSNYNEQFF. The CDR3 nucleotides are TGTGCCAGCACCCCAAGGGGGAGCAATTACAATGAGCAGTTCTTC.

The chain has TRBV7-9 and TRBJ2-2; D is possibly TRBD1 (6 bases). V was shortened by 1 base and J by 3 bases, with 12 bases between the two germline ends. Germline lookup yields CDR1 SEHNR and CDR2 FQNEAQ (reference sequence). CDR3 length equals 16 residues. CDR3 nucleotides: TGTGCCAGCAGCTTAGGCGTGGGGGCTGACACCGGGGAGCTGTTTTTT. Translating it yields CASSLGVGADTGELFF.

V gene TRBV5-8 combines with J gene TRBJ2-5; D is possibly TRBD1 (6 bases). This CDR3 is 13 amino acids long. Trimming left V 4 bases short and J 5 bases short, with 12 bases between. Germline-derived CDR1 and CDR2 are SGHTS and YDEGEE. CDR3 sequence reads: CASSRDTGETQYF. The CDR3 DNA follows: TGTGCCAGCAGCCGGGACACGGGGGAGACCCAGTACTTC.

This rearrangement joins TRBV29-1 to TRBJ2-2; tentatively, D is TRBD2 (6 bases). Germline CDR1 reads SQVTM; CDR2 reads ANQGSEA. V lost 8 bases, J lost 5 bases, and 12 bases lay in between. The CDR3 is 12 amino acids. The CDR3: CSIAGTTGELFF. The CDR3 nucleotides read TGCAGCATAGCCGGGACTACCGGGGAGCTGTTTTTT.

This chain links TRBV28 with TRBJ2-2; possibly TRBD1 for D (6 bases). In germline, CDR1 is MDHEN, CDR2 SYDVKM. Trimming took off 5 bases at V and 4 bases at J, with 11 bases between the two ends. The CDR3 spans 14 residues. CDR3 in amino acids: CASSPGDRTGELFF. DNA for the CDR3: TGTGCCAGCAGTCCAGGGGACCGCACCGGGGAGCTGTTTTTT. Full variable domain (missing parts from reference TRBV28 and TRBJ2-2): DVKVTQSSRYLVKRTGEKVFLECVQDMDHENMFWYRQDPGLGLRLIYFSYDVKMKEKGDIPEGYSVSREKKERFSLILESASTNQTSMYLCASSPGDRTGELFFGEGSRLTVL.

The chain couples TRBV6-1 to TRBJ2-5; maybe TRBD1 (5 bases). Per germline, CDR1 MNHNS and CDR2 SASEGT. The V and J ends lost 1 base and 0 bases respectively, with 9 bases between them. The CDR3 sequence is 15 residues long. CDR3 protein: CASSEVAGYQETQYF. The CDR3, as DNA: TGTGCCAGCAGTGAAGTCGCAGGGTACCAAGAGACCCAGTACTTC.

The chain recombines TRBV7-9 with TRBJ1-6, with TRBD1 as a possible D gene (5 bases). The CDR3 contains 16 residues. The germline V gene has CDR1 SEHNR and CDR2 FQNEAQ (reference sequence). V was clipped by 1 base and J by 7 bases, with 14 bases between them. The CDR3 reads CASSLVRAGSNSPLHF. CDR3 nucleotides: TGTGCCAGCAGCTTAGTAAGGGCAGGGTCAAATTCACCCCTCCACTTT. The full variable domain, with the rest looked up from reference TRBV7-9 and TRBJ1-6, is DTGVSQNPRHKITKRGQNVTFRCDPISEHNRLYWYRQTLGQGPEFLTYFQNEAQLEKSRLLSDRFSAERPKGSFSTLEIQRTEQGDSAMYLCASSLVRAGSNSPLHFGNGTRLTVT.

The chain is built from TRBV5-5 and TRBJ2-1; D is uncertain. Trimming took off 0 bases at V and 9 bases at J, with 10 bases between the two ends. CDR3 size: 13 residues. The germline CDR1 and CDR2 sequences are SGHKS and YYEKEE (reference sequence). CDR3 in amino acids: CASSLVLLGEQFF. Written as DNA, the CDR3 is TGTGCCAGCAGCTTGGTACTTCTCGGTGAGCAGTTCTTC.

This rearrangement joins TRBV3-1 (or the pseudogene TRBV3-2) to TRBJ1-2; no clear D. This CDR3 region has 13 residues. Germline lookup yields CDR1 LGHDT and CDR2 YNNKEL (reference sequence). V was shortened by 0 bases and J by 8 bases, with 10 bases between the two germline ends. DNA of the CDR3: TGTGCCAGCAGCCAAGATCTACAGATAGGCTACACCTTC. Protein: CASSQDLQIGYTF.

The chain employs TRBV6-2 or TRBV6-3 and TRBJ2-7; D is undetermined. Trimming cost V 2 bases and J 0 bases, with 14 bases left between them. Germline assignment: CDR1 MNHEY and CDR2 SVGEGT. CDR3 size: 16 residues. The CDR3 bases are TGTGCCAGCAGTTACCTCCCTGGGCGTAACTCCTACGAGCAGTACTTC. It codes for CASSYLPGRNSYEQYF.

This clone was observed once. The chain links TRBV5-6 to TRBJ1-1, with no clear D. Looked up from germline, CDR1 is SGHDT and CDR2 is YYEEEE. Trimming shortened V by 4 bases and J by 3 bases, and 13 bases separated the two germline ends. The CDR3 loop spans 14 amino acids. CDR3 in DNA: TGTGCCAGCAGCATACCGGGAACCCACACTGAAGCTTTCTTT. This encodes CASSIPGTHTEAFF. The full variable domain, with the rest looked up from reference TRBV5-6 and TRBJ1-1, is DAGVTQSPTHLIKTRGQQVTLRCSPKSGHDTVSWYQQALGQGPQFIFQYYEEEERQRGNFPDRFSGHQFPNYSSELNVNALLLGDSALYLCASSIPGTHTEAFFGQGTRLTVV.

V and J are TRBV7-2 and TRBJ1-4; weak D call: TRBD1 (6 bases). Germline CDR1 SGHTA, CDR2 FQGNSA. The CDR3 has 18 amino acids. Trimming left V 0 bases short and J 3 bases short, with 17 bases between. CDR3 DNA: TGTGCCAGCAGCTTAGCTGTCAGGGGCGCGTTATCTAATGAAAAACTGTTTTTT. Its protein is CASSLAVRGALSNEKLFF. The full variable domain, rest sourced from reference TRBV7-2 and TRBJ1-4, is GAGVSQSPSNKVTEKGKDVELRCDPISGHTALYWYRQSLGQGLEFLIYFQGNSAPDKSGLPSDRFSAERTGGSVSTLTIQRTQQEDSAVYLCASSLAVRGALSNEKLFFGSGTQLSVL.

V usage is TRBV19 and J usage is TRBJ1-4; 9 bases fit TRBD1. Germline CDR1 LNHDA, CDR2 SQIVND (reference sequence). The CDR3 runs to 14 residues. The ends lost 6 bases at V and 4 bases at J; junction bases unmatched: 3. In DNA, the CDR3 is TGTGCCAGTAGCACAGGGGGCGGTAATGAAAAACTGTTTTTT. It specifies CASSTGGGNEKLFF.

The rearrangement joins TRBV18 to TRBJ2-5; D remains unclear. This CDR3 spans 12 amino acids. V was trimmed by 6 bases and J by 5 bases, leaving 10 bases between them. Germline V gives CDR1 KGHSH, CDR2 LQKENI. The CDR3 here is CASSRGLETQYF. CDR3 coding DNA: TGTGCCAGCTCCAGAGGTTTGGAGACCCAGTACTTC.

The chain uses TRBV15 and TRBJ2-3, with TRBD2 matching over 12 bases. From germline, CDR1 is LNHNV and CDR2 YYDKDF (reference sequence). Trimming took 0 bases from V and 4 from J; bases not matched to a gene: 8. The CDR3 spans 18 residues. CDR3 protein: CATSRELKTSGRSDTQYF. The DNA of the CDR3 is TGTGCCACCAGCAGAGAACTAAAGACTAGCGGGAGATCAGATACGCAGTATTTT.